Presented here are 21 T cell receptor beta chains from one specimen sequenced in a study of cytomegalovirus exposure and HLA in healthy donors. 13 Jbeta primers and 60 Vbeta primers were used for the PCR. Clones were read by immunoSEQ multiplex PCR, and TCRdb kept only the in-frame ones, dropping some. The sample records 150,000 to 180,000 clones, 80% being singletons. Sequencing used PBMCs. Receptors originate from a middle-aged woman in good health and CMV-seropositive.

The gene calls are TRBV9 and TRBJ2-1; TRBD2 agrees at 9 bases. The CDR3 loop spans 15 amino acids. With 3 bases clipped from V and 8 bases from J, the junction kept 9 bases outside the gene matches. Germline values: CDR1 SGDLS, CDR2 YYNGEE. The CDR3 coding sequence is TGTGCCAGCAGCGGAACCTCGGGACTAGCCTATGAGCAGTTCTTC. Translated, it gives CASSGTSGLAYEQFF.

The genes are TRBV6-1 and TRBJ1-5, with 8 bases that match TRBD1. With 7 bases clipped from V and 0 bases from J, the junction kept 2 bases outside the gene matches. The CDR3 contains 14 residues. Germline V gene data show CDR1 as MNHNS and CDR2 as SASEGT. The CDR3 DNA reads as TGTGCCAGCAACAGGGGGGATAGCAATCAGCCCCAGCATTTT. Its protein is CASNRGDSNQPQHF.

This chain links TRBV19 with TRBJ2-3, with 9 bases lining up with TRBD1. Per the germline V gene, CDR1 is LNHDA and CDR2 is SQIVND (reference sequence). This CDR3 is built from 16 residues. Unmatched junction bases numbered 9, after V lost 5 bases and J lost 3 bases. CDR3 amino acids: CASSPRGTGFTDTQYF. The CDR3 DNA reads TGTGCCAGTAGTCCCAGGGGGACAGGGTTTACAGATACGCAGTATTTT.

V gene TRBV5-5 combines with J gene TRBJ1-1; 7 nucleotides match TRBD1. Germline V CDR1 and CDR2: SGHKS, YYEKEE (reference sequence). V lost 5 bases and J lost 3; bases outside the gene matches: 10. There are 15 residues in the CDR3. In DNA, the CDR3 is TGTGCCAGCAGAAAAACAGGGGCCGGGGACACTGAAGCTTTCTTT. Translation gives CASRKTGAGDTEAFF.

The chain couples TRBV5-4 to TRBJ1-2; 9 bases agree with TRBD1. Trimming cost V 0 bases and J 4 bases; bases outside gene matches: 7. There are 16 residues in the CDR3. The germline V gene encodes CDR1 SGHNT and CDR2 YYREEE (reference sequence). CDR3 bases: TGTGCCAGCAGCTTGGCAGGGACAGGGCCAACCTATGGCTACACCTTC. Residues: CASSLAGTGPTYGYTF.

The genes are TRBV7-9 and TRBJ2-5; 8 bases are shared with TRBD2. Germline assignment: CDR1 SEHNR and CDR2 FQNEAQ (reference sequence). The CDR3 is 15 residues long. The J segment lost 1 base and the V segment lost 2 bases, leaving 3 bases of the junction unmatched. CDR3 coding DNA: TGTGCCAGCAGCTTACAGCGGGGGATCCAAGAGACCCAGTACTTC. This gives the protein CASSLQRGIQETQYF.

V usage is TRBV6-6 and J usage is TRBJ2-7, with 7 bases aligning to TRBD2. Per germline, CDR1 MNHNY and CDR2 SVGAGI (reference sequence). The CDR3 spans 15 residues. V lost 4 bases and J lost 3; bases outside the gene matches: 9. CDR3 nucleotides: TGTGCCAGCAGTTCTCGGGAGGCGGGAGACTACGAGCAGTACTTC. It encodes CASSSREAGDYEQYF.

V and J are TRBV10-3 and TRBJ2-7; 8 nucleotides agree with TRBD2. CDR3 length: 14 residues. With 2 bases clipped from V and 2 bases from J, the junction kept 2 bases outside the gene matches. Germline V gene sequence: CDR1 ENHRY, CDR2 SYGVKD. Here the CDR3 reads CAISEDSGTYEQYF. The CDR3 DNA reads as TGTGCCATCAGTGAGGATAGCGGGACCTACGAGCAGTACTTC.

The CDR3 protein is CASSPRLGAEQYF. For the CDR3, the DNA is TGTGCCAGCAGCCCTCGGCTAGGCGCCGAGCAGTACTTC. The V gene is TRBV7-2, the J gene TRBJ2-7, with D unresolved. CDR3 length equals 13 residues. Germline loops: CDR1 SGHTA, CDR2 FQGNSA. V lost 5 bases and J lost 6, with 14 bases in between.

The rearrangement joins TRBV7-9 to TRBJ2-1, with TRBD2 identical over 12 bases. The CDR3 is 15 residues long. CDR1 is SEHNR and CDR2 is FQNEAQ in the germline V gene (reference sequence). V lost 5 bases and J lost 6; bases outside the gene matches: 5. CDR3 region: CASSATSGSLNEQFF. CDR3 nucleotide sequence: TGTGCCAGCAGCGCGACTAGCGGGAGCCTCAATGAGCAGTTCTTC.

The chain combines TRBV7-9 with TRBJ2-6, with 8 bases that match TRBD2. J lost 2 bases, V lost 5 bases, and 5 bases had no gene match. This CDR3 has 16 amino acids. Germline CDR1 and CDR2: SEHNR and FQNEAQ (reference sequence). The DNA for the CDR3 is TGTGCCAGCAGCCCCCGGGGGGGAGCTGGGGCCAACGTCCTGACTTTC. Translated: CASSPRGGAGANVLTF. The whole variable domain, remainder taken from reference TRBV7-9 and TRBJ2-6, is DTGVSQNPRHKITKRGQNVTFRCDPISEHNRLYWYRQTLGQGPEFLTYFQNEAQLEKSRLLSDRFSAERPKGSFSTLEIQRTEQGDSAMYLCASSPRGGAGANVLTFGAGSRLTVL.

This clone has just a few counts. V and J are TRBV4-2 and TRBJ1-1; D not resolved. Between the trimmed V and J ends, which lost 0 bases and 1 base, there was a span of 9 bases. The CDR3 totals 15 residues. Germline CDR1 and CDR2: LGHNA and YNFKEQ. CDR3 sequence reads: CASSQDRQWNTEAFF. The CDR3, as DNA: TGTGCCAGCAGCCAAGATCGCCAGTGGAACACTGAAGCTTTCTTT.

J is TRBJ2-5 and V is TRBV25-1; D possibly corresponds to TRBD1 (7 bases). The CDR3 extends over 14 amino acids. Germline CDR1 is MGHDK and CDR2 is SYGVNS. With 6 bases removed from V and 4 bases from J, the gap between germline ends came to 15 bases. CDR3 sequence (DNA): TGTGCCAGCAGCCGAGCAGGGGGAGGAGAGACCCAGTACTTC. This gives the protein CASSRAGGGETQYF.

This sequence joins TRBV6-5 and TRBJ2-3; a possible D gene is TRBD2 (5 bases). Per germline, CDR1 MNHEY and CDR2 SVGAGI. Trimming left V 2 bases short and J 3 bases short, with 15 bases between. There are 16 residues in the CDR3. CDR3 sequence (DNA): TGTGCCAGCAGTTACAGTTCGTTCAGCGGTACAGATACGCAGTATTTT. Protein sequence: CASSYSSFSGTDTQYF.

The genes are TRBV6-5 and TRBJ2-1, with TRBD1 identical over 11 bases. Germline CDR1 is MNHEY and CDR2 is SVGAGI. This CDR3 spans 15 amino acids. The V gene end was trimmed by 4 bases and the J gene end by 8 bases; junction bases not matched to a gene: 7. CDR3 in DNA: TGTGCCAGCAGTTCCGGGACAGGGGGTGGTTATGAGCAGTTCTTC. It is translated as CASSSGTGGGYEQFF.

V is TRBV5-8 and J is TRBJ1-1, with D uncertain. CDR1 SGHTS and CDR2 YDEGEE come from the germline V gene. V was pared by 1 base and J by 1 base, with 14 bases between. The CDR3 covers 16 residues. CDR3 nucleotides: TGTGCCAGCAGCTTGTTCGGGTTCGGCACGAACACTGAAGCTTTCTTT. This translates into CASSLFGFGTNTEAFF. Supplemented by reference TRBV5-8 and TRBJ1-1, the full variable domain reads EAGVTQSPTHLIKTRGQQATLRCSPISGHTSVYWYQQALGLGLQFLLWYDEGEERNRGNFPPRFSGRQFPNYSSELNVNALELEDSALYLCASSLFGFGTNTEAFFGQGTRLTVV.

This chain links TRBV10-2 with TRBJ2-1; perhaps TRBD2 as D (6 bases). The CDR3 consists of 13 residues. The V gene's germline CDR1 is WSHSY and CDR2 SAAADI. The V end was cut by 6 bases, the J end by 2 bases, with 8 bases between. CDR3 DNA sequence: TGCGCCAGCAGCAGGGAGGCCTACAATGAGCAGTTCTTC. Amino acids: CASSREAYNEQFF.

The J gene is TRBJ2-7, the V gene TRBV9; unclear D gene. This CDR3 is 15 amino acids long. Germline V gene lookup returns CDR1 SGDLS and CDR2 YYNGEE. The germline V and J ends were trimmed by 0 bases and 0 bases, with 10 bases remaining between them. The CDR3 here is CASSVGPSSSYEQYF. In nucleotides, the CDR3 is TGTGCCAGCAGCGTAGGGCCATCCTCCTCCTACGAGCAGTACTTC.

The chain uses TRBV28 and TRBJ1-1; 8 bases agree with TRBD1. V dropped 7 bases and J dropped 3; count of bases not matched to a gene: 7. CDR1 MDHEN and CDR2 SYDVKM come from the germline V gene. This CDR3 is built from 14 residues. The DNA of the CDR3 is TGTGCCAGCACCTGGGACAGGATGGACACTGAAGCTTTCTTT. It is translated as CASTWDRMDTEAFF.

The chain uses TRBV29-1 and TRBJ2-3, with 9 bases matching TRBD1. The junction had 5 bases not matched to a gene; V was cut back by 6 bases and J by 4 bases. In germline, CDR1 is SQVTM, CDR2 ANQGSEA. CDR3 length equals 13 residues. The CDR3 DNA follows: TGCAGCGTGCAAACAGGGGGCGCAGATACGCAGTATTTT. This gives the protein CSVQTGGADTQYF.

The genes are TRBV6-1 and TRBJ2-5; TRBD2 might be the D (5 bases). Trimming cost V 7 bases and J 5 bases, with 11 bases left between them. The CDR3 contains 12 residues. From germline, CDR1 is MNHNS and CDR2 SASEGT. The CDR3 coding sequence is TGTGCCAGCATGACTATCTGGGAGACCCAGTACTTC. Amino acids: CASMTIWETQYF.